This TCR beta chain is from a study of blood T cell repertoires in COVID-19. Losses at the gene ends were 3 bases for V and 10 bases for J; bases not matched to a gene: 6. Germline V lookup: CDR1 SGHTA, CDR2 FQGNSA. The CDR3 loop spans 14 amino acids. Clones were read by immunoSEQ multiplex PCR, and TCRdb kept only the in-frame ones, dropping some. The sample includes around 500,000 clones, approximately 86% seen only once; the top ten take around 7.9%. Sequencing input: PBMCs or T cells enriched from blood (not recorded which). The TCR sequence derives from a woman aged 60-75 years who had recovered from COVID-19. The chain uses TRBV7-2 and TRBJ2-2, with 9 nucleotides matching TRBD2. DNA for the CDR3: TGTGCCAGCAGCTTGACTAGCGGCCTAATGGAGCTGTTTTTT. As protein: CASSLTSGLMELFF.